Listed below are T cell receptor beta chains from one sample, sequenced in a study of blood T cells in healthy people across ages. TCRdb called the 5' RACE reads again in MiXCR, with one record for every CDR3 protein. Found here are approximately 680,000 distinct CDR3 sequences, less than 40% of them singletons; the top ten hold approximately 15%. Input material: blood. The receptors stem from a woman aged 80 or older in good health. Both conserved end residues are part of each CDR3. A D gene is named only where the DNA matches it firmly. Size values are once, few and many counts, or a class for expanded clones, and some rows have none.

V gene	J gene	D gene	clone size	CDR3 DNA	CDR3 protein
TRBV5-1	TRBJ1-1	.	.	TGCGCCAGCAGCTTGGAGAGCTCGACTGAAGCTTTCTTT	CASSLESSTEAFF
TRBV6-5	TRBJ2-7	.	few	TGTGCCAGCACTTCAGGCTCCTACGAGCAGTACTTC	CASTSGSYEQYF
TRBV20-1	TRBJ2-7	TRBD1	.	TGCAGTGCCGGGGACAGCTACGAGCAGTACTTC	CSAGDSYEQYF
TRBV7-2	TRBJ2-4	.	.	TGTGCCAGCAGCCAGATTTACAATGAGCAGTACTTC	CASSQIYNEQYF
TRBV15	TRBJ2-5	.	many	TGTGCCACCAGCAGAGTCGGGTACCAAGAGACCCAGTACTTC	CATSRVGYQETQYF
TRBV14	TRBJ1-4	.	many	TGTGCCAGCAGCCTACTAGCCCCCCTTACAACTAATGAAAAACTGTTTTTT	CASSLLAPLTTNEKLFF
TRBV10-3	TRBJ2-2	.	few	TGTGCCATCAGTGAGTCGCCGGGGGCCGGGGAGCTGTTTTTT	CAISESPGAGELFF
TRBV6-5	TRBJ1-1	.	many	TGTGCCAGCAGTTATGAGCCCCGGACTGAAGCTTTCTTT	CASSYEPRTEAFF
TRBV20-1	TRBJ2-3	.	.	TGCAGTGCACCAGCCACAGATACGCAGTATTTT	CSAPATDTQYF
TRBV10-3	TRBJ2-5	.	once	TGTGCCATCAGTGAGACTAGTACGCAGCAGTACTTC	CAISETSTQQYF
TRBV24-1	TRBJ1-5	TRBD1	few	TGTGCCACCGCGGACAGGGGCCTCGGTAGCAATCAGCCCCAGCATTTT	CATADRGLGSNQPQHF
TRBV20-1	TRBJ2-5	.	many	TGCAGTGCTAGAGCCTCTCTGTCGACCGGAGCTGGAGAGACCCAGTACTTC	CSARASLSTGAGETQYF
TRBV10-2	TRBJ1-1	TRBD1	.	TGCGCCAGCACTAAGGGACAGGGGGCGTCCGCTGAAGCTTTCTTT	CASTKGQGASAEAFF
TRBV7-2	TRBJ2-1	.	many	TGTGCCAGCAGCTTAAGGCAAGTTTGGAGGGATCCTAGACGGAATGAGCAGTTCTTC	CASSLRQVWRDPRRNEQFF
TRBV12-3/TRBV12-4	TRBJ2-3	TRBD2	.	TGTGCCAGCAGAGTCGCGGGGGTTACGCAGTATTTT	CASRVAGVTQYF
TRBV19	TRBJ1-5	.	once	TGTGCCAGTAGGTGGCAGAGCAATCAGCCCCAGCATTTT	CASRWQSNQPQHF
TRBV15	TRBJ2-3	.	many	TGTGCCACCAGCAGAGGGAACAGCTATGCGGATACGCAGTATTTT	CATSRGNSYADTQYF
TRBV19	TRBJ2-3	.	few	TGTGCCAGTCAAGGGCAGAGAAACACAGATACGCAGTATTTT	CASQGQRNTDTQYF
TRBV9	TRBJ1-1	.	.	TGTGCCAGCAGCCCTGCGGGGGTGAACACTGAAGCTTTCTTT	CASSPAGVNTEAFF
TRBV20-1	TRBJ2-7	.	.	TGCAGTGCTAGAGGGGACGGCAATAGGGACGAGCAGTACTTC	CSARGDGNRDEQYF
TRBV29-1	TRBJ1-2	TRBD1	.	TGCAGCTTCAGGACAGGGGGAAGCTATGGCTACACCTTC	CSFRTGGSYGYTF
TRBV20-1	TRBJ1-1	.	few	TGCAGTGCTAGAGGTCAGACCACTGAAGCTTTCTTT	CSARGQTTEAFF
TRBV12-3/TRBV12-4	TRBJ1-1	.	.	TGTGCCAGCAGTTCCAGGGTGCGGAACACTGAAGCTTTCTTT	CASSSRVRNTEAFF
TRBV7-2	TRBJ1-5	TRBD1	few	TGTGCCAGCAGCTGGGGACAGGGCTATAGCAATCAGCCCCAGCATTTT	CASSWGQGYSNQPQHF
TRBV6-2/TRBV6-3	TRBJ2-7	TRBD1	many	TGTGCCAGCAGCCAACCGGGACAGGGGACCTACGAGCAGTACTTC	CASSQPGQGTYEQYF
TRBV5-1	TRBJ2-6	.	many	TGCGCCAGCAGCCTCGTGGAAGGGGCCAACGTCCTGACTTTC	CASSLVEGANVLTF
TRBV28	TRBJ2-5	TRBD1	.	TGTGCCAGCAGAGACCAGGGGGTTCAAGAGACCCAGTACTTC	CASRDQGVQETQYF
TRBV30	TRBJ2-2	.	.	TGTGCCTGCGGGGGGAACACCGGGGAGCTGTTTTTT	CACGGNTGELFF
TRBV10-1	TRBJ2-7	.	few	TGCGCCAGCAGTGAGTCGAGTCTCGAGCAGTACTTC	CASSESSLEQYF
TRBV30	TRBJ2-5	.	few	TGTGCCTGGAGTGTACTTAACGGGTACCAAGAGACCCAGTACTTC	CAWSVLNGYQETQYF
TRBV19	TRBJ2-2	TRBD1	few	TGTGCCAGTATGGGGAAGGGGGCGAGCGGGGAGCTGTTTTTT	CASMGKGASGELFF
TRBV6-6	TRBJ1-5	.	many	TGTGCCAGCAGCTACCGGGGGGGTGGGTTCAATCAGCCCCAGCATTTT	CASSYRGGGFNQPQHF
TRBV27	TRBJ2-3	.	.	TGTGCCAGCAGTCCCACAGGGCGAGCGGCAGATACGCAGTATTTT	CASSPTGRAADTQYF
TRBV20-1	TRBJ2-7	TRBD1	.	TGCAGTGCTATCAGGGGGAATGAGCAGTACTTC	CSAIRGNEQYF
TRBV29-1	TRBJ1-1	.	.	TGCAGCGTGGGAGGGACTGAAGCTTTCTTT	CSVGGTEAFF
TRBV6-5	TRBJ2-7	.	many	TGTGCCAGCAGTTACTCTCGGGGGGCGAGGGAGCAGTACTTC	CASSYSRGAREQYF
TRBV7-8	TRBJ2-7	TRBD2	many	TGTGCCAGCAGCGTTAGCGGGGGGGCGTCCGAGCAGTACTTC	CASSVSGGASEQYF
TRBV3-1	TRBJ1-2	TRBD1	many	TGTGCCAGCAGCCGCAGGACAGGGAGTGACTATGGCTACACCTTC	CASSRRTGSDYGYTF
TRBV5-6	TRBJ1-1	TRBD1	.	TGTGCCAGCAGCCCGGGGACAGGGGGCGCGTACACTGAAGCTTTCTTT	CASSPGTGGAYTEAFF
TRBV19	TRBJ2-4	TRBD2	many	TGTGCCAGTAGTATCGGACTAGCGGGGGTAGCGAAAAACATTCAGTACTTC	CASSIGLAGVAKNIQYF
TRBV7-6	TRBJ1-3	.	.	TGTGCCAGTAGCATGGGGACATGGGGAAACACCATATATTTT	CASSMGTWGNTIYF
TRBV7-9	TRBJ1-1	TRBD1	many	TGTGCCAGCAGCTTAGGAACAGGGGCGAACACTGAAGCTTTCTTT	CASSLGTGANTEAFF
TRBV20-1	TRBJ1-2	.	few	TGCAGTGCTAGAGATGAGGGTTTTGGCTACACCTTC	CSARDEGFGYTF
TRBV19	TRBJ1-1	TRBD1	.	TGTGCCACCGAAGACAGGGGATCTGAAGCTTTCTTT	CATEDRGSEAFF
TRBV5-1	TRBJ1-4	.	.	TGCGCCAGCAGCTCCCCCGGGACACCACTCGAAAAACTGTTTTTT	CASSSPGTPLEKLFF
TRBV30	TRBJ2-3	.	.	TGTGCCTGGAGCCTTCCCACAGGGACTAGCACAGATACGCAGTATTTT	CAWSLPTGTSTDTQYF
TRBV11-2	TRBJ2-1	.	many	TGTGCCAGCAGCACTCTCAAGAAGGAGCAGTTCTTC	CASSTLKKEQFF
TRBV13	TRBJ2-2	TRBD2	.	TGTGCCAGCAGCTTCGGACTAGCGGGGATCGGGGAGCTGTTTTTT	CASSFGLAGIGELFF
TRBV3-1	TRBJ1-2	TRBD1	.	TGTGCCAGCAGCCCCCAGGACAGGGGGCATGGCTACACCTTC	CASSPQDRGHGYTF
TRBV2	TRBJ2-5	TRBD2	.	TGTGCCAGCAGGGGGGCGGGGGGGCCAAATGAGCAGTACTTC	CASRGAGGPNEQYF
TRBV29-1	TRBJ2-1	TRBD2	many	TGCAGCGTTGCCGGCGGGAGCTCCTACAATGAGCAGTTCTTC	CSVAGGSSYNEQFF
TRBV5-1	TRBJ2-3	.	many	TGCGCCAGCAGCTTGGGATCTAGCTGGGGGAAAGATACGCAGTATTTT	CASSLGSSWGKDTQYF